There are a few counts of the clone carrying this T cell receptor (beta chain). Its target is unknown. The data were taken from a study of response to subunit inactivated influenza vaccine. General observations from the study: A suggestion made by the authors is that each seasonal influenza vaccination recruits few new T cells.

This CDR3 contains 12 residues. Germline-derived CDR1 and CDR2 are DFQATT and SNEGSKA (reference sequence). TCRdb reprocessed the RT-PCR reads via MiXCR and lists one record per CDR3 protein. Of hundreds of thousands of distinct CDR3 sequences detected, 11% to 15% appear once; the ten largest clones hold about 7.4%. The sequence was obtained from a man in his fifties or sixties who received an inactivated influenza vaccine. J is TRBJ1-5 and V is TRBV20-1; TRBD1 matches 9 bases. The sample consisted of PBMCs from blood, taken about 14 days before vaccination. This CDR3 is CSPDRGIQPQHF. For the CDR3, the DNA is TGCAGCCCGGACAGGGGAATCCAGCCCCAGCATTTT.